This T cell receptor beta chain is drawn from a study of Graves' ophthalmopathy and Graves' hyperthyroidism. From RNA, the CDR3 regions of TCR beta chains were amplified and sequenced. After a first-round RT-PCR with HTBI primers, a second-round multiplex PCR was run. TCRdb re-analysed the multiplex PCR reads in MiXCR, keeping a single row per CDR3 protein. The table includes about 220,000 distinct CDR3 sequences, 20% to 25% detected once. Deletions cut 6 bases from V and 0 bases from J, with 15 bases between. Germline CDR1 reads KGHSH; CDR2 reads LQKENI. This CDR3 contains 17 residues. Sequenced sample: peripheral blood. The sequence derives from a woman aged 50 to 60 with Graves' ophthalmopathy. The V gene is TRBV18, the J gene TRBJ2-6; D is unresolved. CDR3 protein: CASSLKPDISGANVLTF. The CDR3 DNA sequence: TGTGCCAGCTCGTTAAAGCCCGACATCTCTGGGGCCAACGTCCTGACTTTC.